This T cell receptor (beta chain) was observed in a study of T cells in Graves' hyperthyroidism and ophthalmopathy. This clonotype was seen at least ten times. J lost 3 bases, V lost 4 bases, and 7 bases had no gene match. Germline V gene sequence: CDR1 KGHDR, CDR2 SFDVKD. This CDR3 comprises 15 residues. Template material for amplifying TCR beta CDR3 regions consisted of RNA transcripts. The HTBI primer set drove a first-round RT-PCR of the TCR CDR3. TCRdb re-analysed the multiplex PCR reads in MiXCR, keeping a single row per CDR3 protein. The repertoire holds about 130,000 distinct CDR3 sequences, around 21% seen once, with around 69% in the top ten.

The sequenced sample was blood. The clonotype originates from a woman aged 45-65 years with Graves' hyperthyroidism that later progressed to Graves' ophthalmopathy. This chain uses TRBV24-1 with TRBJ2-7; TRBD1 aligns across 8 bases. Here the CDR3 reads CATSDNAGGRYEQYF. The CDR3 coding sequence is TGTGCCACCAGTGACAACGCAGGGGGCCGCTACGAGCAGTACTTC.